One and the same sample provided the 4 T cell receptor beta chains below, sequenced in a study of lung T cells in sarcoidosis with Löfgren's syndrome. Each CDR3 protein gets one entry after TCRdb re-called the reads with MiXCR. The sample has more than 8,500 distinct CDR3 sequences; just under 20% are singletons. Sequenced: CD4+ T cells from bronchoalveolar lavage. These receptors all come from a human donor with sarcoidosis (Löfgren's syndrome or another form), or a control subject (not recorded which).

Comment on this clonotype: Because the CDR3 is missing its conserved closing phenylalanine or tryptophan, this is likely a read error. The DNA is omitted, as the CDR3 cannot be located on it reliably, and the CDR3 follows TCRdb's listing. The chain links TRBV28 to TRBJ1-3; the table's D call, TRBD1, was not checked against the DNA. Germline V gene sequence: CDR1 MDHEN, CDR2 SYDVKM. Termini included, the CDR3 measures 15 amino acids. CDR3 residues: CASSSPQGSGNTIYL.

Regarding this clonotype: With a much larger clone just one base away, this may be a read error. The chain recombines TRBV5-1 with TRBJ2-7; D is ambiguous. This CDR3 has 13 residues. V lost 1 base, J lost 6 bases, and 11 bases lay in between. CDR1 is SGHRS, CDR2 YFSETQ, per germline. CDR3 in amino acids: CASSLTPLGEQYF. CDR3 sequence (DNA): TGCGCCAGCAGCTTGACGCCGCTTGGCGAGCAGTACTTC.

This clonotype was observed at least ten times. The chain combines TRBV10-2 with TRBJ2-5; the D is unclear. This CDR3 comprises 14 residues. Germline CDR1 is WSHSY and CDR2 is SAAADI. Trimming pared 0 bases from V and 4 bases from J, leaving 9 bases between. This CDR3 is CASSESNGRETQYF. CDR3 bases: TGCGCCAGCAGTGAGTCTAACGGCAGAGAGACCCAGTACTTC.

This clonotype is termed medium-sized (0.01 to 0.1%). This sequence joins TRBV5-1 and TRBJ2-7, with D uncertain. The ends were cut back, 0 bases at V and 0 bases at J, with 10 bases in the middle. The CDR3 runs 15 residues. Germline V gene lookup returns CDR1 SGHRS and CDR2 YFSETQ. CDR3 DNA: TGCGCCAGCAGCTTGGAACCGATAGACTCCTACGAGCAGTACTTC. Translated: CASSLEPIDSYEQYF.